This TCR beta chain emerged from a study of control samples from healthy donors and cancer patients. The V and J ends lost 4 bases and 0 bases respectively, with 13 bases between them. The germline V gene has CDR1 LGHDT and CDR2 YNNKEL (reference sequence). The length of the CDR3 is 15 residues. Sequenced by immunoSEQ multiplex PCR; TCRdb stores in-frame clones only, minus some. Of 170,000 or so clones in the sample, approximately 95% are singletons; the top ten hold over 1.3%. This TCR was sampled from a man between 18 and 35 years old in good health. Sequenced material: blood. The rearrangement joins TRBV3-1 (or the pseudogene TRBV3-2) to TRBJ2-7; D call uncertain. The CDR3: CASSLSWRTSYEQYF. Written as DNA, the CDR3 is TGTGCCAGCAGCCTAAGCTGGCGGACCTCCTACGAGCAGTACTTC.